The present T cell receptor beta chain was sequenced within a study of cytomegalovirus exposure and HLA in healthy donors. For the study at large: The roughly 100 million unique TCR beta sequences, from 150 million to 200 million T cells, were found by an earlier analysis. Study outcomes and limitations: Analyzed later, association rates of TCRs varied across HLA loci, with DRB1 most and HLA-C fewest. Researchers reported from a later analysis that most CMV-associated TCR beta chains appeared HLA-restricted.

This clone has more than one count but fewer than ten. What it recognizes is unknown. Germline-derived CDR1 and CDR2 are SEHNR and FQNEAQ (reference sequence). Trimming shortened V by 5 bases and J by 0 bases, and 16 bases separated the two germline ends. CDR3 size: 16 residues. PCR involved 60 Vbeta and 13 Jbeta primers. Profiled with immunoSEQ multiplex PCR; TCRdb holds only in-frame clones, not every one. Of around 97,000 clones in the sample, around 9.6% were seen once. Sequences were obtained from PBMCs. V usage is TRBV7-9 and J usage is TRBJ2-5; D possibly corresponds to TRBD1 (6 bases). The receptor was isolated from a man aged 50-59 years in good health and CMV-seropositive. CDR3 amino acids: CASSLRDTMYQETQYF. DNA for the CDR3: TGTGCCAGCAGCCTCCGGGACACCATGTACCAAGAGACCCAGTACTTC.